This TCR beta chain was sequenced in a study of cytomegalovirus exposure and HLA in healthy donors. Libraries were prepared by immunoSEQ multiplex PCR; TCRdb keeps only in-frame clonotypes and omits some of them. The sample shows some 76,000 clones, approximately 94% of them seen only once. Losses at the gene ends were 5 bases for V and 4 bases for J; bases not matched to a gene: 7. CDR3 length: 15 residues. Germline V gene sequence: CDR1 LNHDA, CDR2 SQIVND (reference sequence). The receptor comes from a woman aged 18-29 years in good health and CMV-seronegative. The rearrangement links TRBV19 to TRBJ2-2; 7 bases line up with TRBD1. Sequenced sample: PBMCs. This CDR3 is CASSSLRDSTGELFF. CDR3 coding DNA: TGTGCCAGTAGTTCCCTCCGGGACAGCACCGGGGAGCTGTTTTTT.